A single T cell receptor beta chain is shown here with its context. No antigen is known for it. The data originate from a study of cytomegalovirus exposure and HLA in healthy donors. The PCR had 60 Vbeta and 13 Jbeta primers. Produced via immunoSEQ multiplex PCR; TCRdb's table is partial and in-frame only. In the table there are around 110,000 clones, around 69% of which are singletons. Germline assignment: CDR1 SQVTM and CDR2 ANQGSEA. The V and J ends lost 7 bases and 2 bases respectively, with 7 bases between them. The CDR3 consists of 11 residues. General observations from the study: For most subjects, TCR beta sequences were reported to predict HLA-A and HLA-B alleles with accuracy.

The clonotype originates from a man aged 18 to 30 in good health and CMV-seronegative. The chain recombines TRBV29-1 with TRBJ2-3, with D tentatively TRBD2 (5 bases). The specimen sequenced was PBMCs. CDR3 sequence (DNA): TGCAGCGCCGACTACACAGATACGCAGTATTTT. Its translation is CSADYTDTQYF.